The entry that follows covers one T cell receptor (beta chain) sequence. It lacks a known antigen. Base quality data are lacking; no much larger clone is found one base away. This sample was included in a study of blood T cells in healthy people across ages (dated by TCRdb to the mid-2010s). Regarding the research as a whole: Template switching captured roughly one uniquely barcoded TCR beta cDNA molecule per two T cells in model experiments. Using the same blood draw, the study looked at two additional independent replicas of 1 million unique cDNA reads for two donors, one aged 18 to 30 and the other aged 80 or older. Age-related changes in TCR beta repertoire diversity were measured in the study by deep sequencing normalized with unique cDNA molecular identifiers. Four age groups were formed from the donors: young (average approximately 15 years), middle-aged (approximately 41), aged (more than 55) and long-lived (more than 75). To avoid experimental bias, donors of different ages were randomly spread across the sequencing lanes.

Study-wide findings and limitations: Because profiling used bulk unsorted PBMCs, naive and antigen-experienced compartments could not be compared conclusively. Donor CMV infection status was unknown, potentially confounding age-related changes in expanded clonotypes. There was a strong correlation between observed TCR beta diversity and the percentage of naive T cells measured by flow cytometry. Compared with the aged group, more naive CD4+ T cells, fewer expanded clones and increased TCR diversity were shown by the long-lived group, suggesting age selection. Estimates of total diversity based on one million sequenced T cells were considered lower bounds and underestimates. Observed TCR beta diversity per million T cells fell roughly linearly with age, and a significant reduction was already apparent by age roughly 40.

The cysteine opens and the phenylalanine closes a CDR3 of 15 amino acids. The only DNA kept is the CDR3, 45 bases in frame from the first base. Sequences GTSNPN (CDR1) and SVGIG (CDR2) are obtained from the germline V gene (reference sequence). V drops 4 bases and J drops 0 bases, leaving 16 bases in between. The roughly 39 donors, aged about 6 to 95 years, were systemically healthy Caucasian individuals from Russia. Each donor gave ten milliliters of peripheral blood, drawn into EDTA-treated Vacutainer tubes. Ficoll-Paque density-gradient centrifugation was used to isolate PBMCs, with at least 7 million per sample. Trizol reagent was used to extract total RNA from the PBMCs, yielding at least 5 micrograms per sample. Naive CD45RAhigh/CD27high T cell percentages were measured by flow cytometry on a PBMC aliquot from every donor. Library preparation employed 5' RACE. For sequencing, an Illumina HiSeq 2500 was employed. A second PCR of roughly 7 to 11 cycles was performed with a sample-barcoded 5' primer and a J-beta primer mix. Each TCR beta cDNA molecule received a unique molecular identifier from a template-switch 5' adaptor carrying 12 random nucleotides. At least 2.5 million CDR3-containing paired-end reads were obtained from each sample. The Mint cDNA synthesis kit, primed by a TRBC-specific oligonucleotide, was used to synthesize first-strand cDNA from all RNA. All cDNA was treated with uracil-DNA glycosylase and then went through a first 18-cycle PCR with the universal primers M1SS and BC2_uni_R. The paper's data handling went like this. For normalization, 1 million high-quality reads, each with a distinct molecular identifier, were randomly selected from each sample. Reads sharing molecular identifiers were discarded rather than binned into consensus sequences. CDR3 identification, clonotype clustering and error correction used MiTCR with a Q25 quality threshold and the strictest error-elimination algorithm. A nonparametric unseen species model using Euler transformation provided a lower-bound estimate of total TCR beta diversity. TCRdb passed the public sequencing reads through fastp at Q25 and MiXCR, retaining productive beta sequences. Identical CDR3 protein sequences are pooled into one entry, listed with their most common genes and DNA. These V and J calls derive from TCRdb rather than the authors' analysis. Counted in this sample were about 1.6 million distinct CDR3 sequences; around 36% of them appeared once. Approximately 11% of the sample comes from the top ten.

The chain is encoded by TRBV30 joined to TRBJ2-7; the best D guess is TRBD2, with 5 bases matching. Source material: blood. The sequence was obtained from a woman aged 25 to 45 in good health. The CDR3 region has the sequence CAWTSKEVFSYEQYF. The nucleotide sequence reads as follows: TGTGCCTGGACATCCAAGGAGGTTTTCTCCTACGAGCAGTACTTC.